These 31 T cell receptor beta chains share one sample of origin, sequenced in a study of cytomegalovirus exposure and HLA in healthy donors. The PCR contained 60 Vbeta and 13 Jbeta primers. Libraries were prepared by immunoSEQ multiplex PCR; TCRdb keeps only in-frame clonotypes and omits some of them. This sample carries 150,000 to 160,000 clones, around 82% of them seen once, and the ten largest clones take under 8%. What was sequenced was PBMCs. The origin of the receptors is a woman between 45 and 60 years old in good health and CMV-seropositive.

The chain couples TRBV19 to TRBJ1-1, with D unclear. CDR3 length: 14 residues. Trimming removed 0 bases from V and 1 base from J, with 6 bases in between. Germline V CDR1 and CDR2: LNHDA, SQIVND (reference sequence). The CDR3 DNA sequence: TGTGCCAGTAGTATAGAGGCGGGGAACACTGAAGCTTTCTTT. Translation: CASSIEAGNTEAFF.

This chain joins TRBV6-1 and TRBJ1-2, with D possibly matching TRBD1 (5 bases). V was trimmed by 3 bases and J by 4 bases, leaving 12 bases between them. The CDR3 is 14 residues long. Germline CDR1 is MNHNS and CDR2 is SASEGT. DNA of the CDR3: TGTGCCAGCAGTGATGCGGGGACGGGCTATGGCTACACCTTC. Amino acid sequence: CASSDAGTGYGYTF.

This clone was observed a handful of times. This sequence joins TRBV6-1 and TRBJ1-6, with D possibly matching TRBD1 (6 bases). The CDR3 is made up of 15 amino acids. Germline V gives CDR1 MNHNS, CDR2 SASEGT. The V end lost 4 bases, the J end lost 7 bases, and 14 bases lay between the germline ends. CDR3: CASSVVGAGNSPLHF. The CDR3 DNA follows: TGTGCCAGCAGTGTTGTGGGGGCTGGGAATTCACCCCTCCACTTT.

Concerning this clone: Other DNA sequences of this sample code for an identical CDR3. This chain links TRBV27 with TRBJ2-7; D not certain. CDR1 and CDR2 (germline): MNHEY, SMNVEV (reference sequence). This CDR3 has 13 amino acids. Trimming pared 0 bases from V and 1 base from J, leaving 4 bases between. DNA of the CDR3: TGTGCCAGCAGTTTATCCAGGTCCTACGAGCAGTACTTC. Translating gives CASSLSRSYEQYF.

The chain carries TRBV7-2 and TRBJ1-2; the match to TRBD1 covers 8 bases. The CDR3 length is 14 residues. V shed 2 bases and J 4 bases; nucleotides not matched to a gene: 3. Germline assignment: CDR1 SGHTA and CDR2 FQGNSA. The CDR3 protein is CASSLKDRAYGYTF. The DNA for the CDR3 is TGTGCCAGCAGCTTAAAGGACAGGGCCTATGGCTACACCTTC.

The chain uses TRBV19 and TRBJ1-5; 7 bases agree with TRBD1. This CDR3 spans 15 amino acids. The J segment lost 1 base and the V segment lost 6 bases, leaving 6 bases of the junction unmatched. Germline V CDR1 and CDR2: LNHDA, SQIVND (reference sequence). The CDR3 is CASSLQGKSNQPQHF. CDR3 DNA sequence: TGTGCCAGTAGCTTACAGGGGAAGAGCAATCAGCCCCAGCATTTT.

V usage is TRBV19 and J usage is TRBJ1-2, with D tentatively TRBD1 (6 bases). The V gene's germline CDR1 is LNHDA and CDR2 SQIVND (reference sequence). The germline V and J ends were trimmed by 3 bases and 7 bases, with 15 bases remaining between them. The CDR3 is 14 residues long. This chain's CDR3 is CASSMAYRERGYTF. For the CDR3, the DNA is TGTGCCAGTAGTATGGCTTACAGGGAGCGTGGCTACACCTTC.

The genes are TRBV13 and TRBJ1-2, with D possibly matching TRBD1 (6 bases). This CDR3 contains 14 residues. Germline values: CDR1 PRHDT, CDR2 FYEKMQ (reference sequence). V dropped 10 bases and J dropped 3 bases, with 18 bases sitting between them. In DNA form, the CDR3 reads TGTGCCACCGAAACGGCAGGGGCCTACTATGGCTACACCTTC. Protein: CATETAGAYYGYTF.

The chain employs TRBV10-2 and TRBJ2-7; 9 bases line up with TRBD2. V lost 1 base and J lost 7; bases outside the gene matches: 5. Germline V gene data show CDR1 as WSHSY and CDR2 as SAAADI. The CDR3 consists of 14 residues. CDR3 amino acids: CASSEFGTSREQYF. CDR3 DNA: TGCGCCAGCAGTGAGTTCGGGACTAGCCGAGAGCAGTACTTC.

The chain links TRBV6-5 to TRBJ1-2; D is perhaps TRBD1 (5 bases). V was pared by 7 bases and J by 2 bases, with 14 bases between. The CDR3 has 14 amino acids. Germline CDR1 reads MNHEY; CDR2 reads SVGAGI. The CDR3 bases are TGTGCCAGCACTCCCACCCCAGGGAACTATGGCTACACCTTC. It is translated as CASTPTPGNYGYTF.

V is TRBV29-1 and J is TRBJ2-1; D unclear. V was clipped by 5 bases and J by 6 bases, with 5 bases between them. Germline V gene sequence: CDR1 SQVTM, CDR2 ANQGSEA. The CDR3 is 10 amino acids. The chain's CDR3 is CSVFSNEQFF. The CDR3 coding sequence is TGCAGCGTTTTTAGCAATGAGCAGTTCTTC.

This clone showed up just a few times. This chain links TRBV2 with TRBJ2-7, with 8 bases matching TRBD2. Germline loops: CDR1 SNHLY, CDR2 FYNNEI. The trim removed 6 bases at V and 0 bases at J, leaving 4 bases unmatched. The CDR3 covers 14 residues. CDR3 loop: CASRVGGASYEQYF. The CDR3 DNA is TGTGCCAGCAGGGTCGGGGGGGCCTCCTACGAGCAGTACTTC.

This rearrangement joins TRBV2 to TRBJ2-3; no reliable D call. The CDR3 spans 16 residues. Germline-derived CDR1 and CDR2 are SNHLY and FYNNEI. V lost 6 bases, J lost 0 bases, and 16 bases lay in between. In nucleotides, the CDR3 is TGTGCCAGCAGGGAGCAAATACTCGTTAGCACAGATACGCAGTATTTT. It codes for CASREQILVSTDTQYF.

The chain carries TRBV6-6 and TRBJ2-7; TRBD2 matches 8 bases. CDR1 is MNHNY and CDR2 is SVGAGI in the germline V gene (reference sequence). The CDR3 is made up of 14 amino acids. V was clipped by 0 bases and J by 3 bases; unmatched bases: 1. The CDR3 here is CASSYSSGDYEQYF. DNA for the CDR3: TGTGCCAGCAGTTACTCTAGCGGGGACTACGAGCAGTACTTC.

J is TRBJ2-6 and V is TRBV28; 8 bases agree with TRBD1. The V and J ends lost 1 base and 0 bases, in that order; junction bases with no gene match: 8. CDR3 length: 19 residues. Germline V lookup: CDR1 MDHEN, CDR2 SYDVKM. CDR3 region: CASSLFVGTGVSGANVLTF. For the CDR3, the DNA is TGTGCCAGCAGTTTATTCGTAGGGACAGGCGTCTCTGGGGCCAACGTCCTGACTTTC.

This clone was seen more than once but under ten times. The rearrangement joins TRBV7-9 to TRBJ2-3; D uncertain. In germline, CDR1 is SEHNR, CDR2 FQNEAQ (reference sequence). V was clipped by 2 bases and J by 0 bases, with 9 bases between them. CDR3 length: 15 amino acids. CDR3 protein: CASSLWQPSTDTQYF. The CDR3 DNA follows: TGTGCCAGCAGCTTATGGCAACCTAGCACAGATACGCAGTATTTT.

The chain joins TRBV19 to TRBJ2-2, with D perhaps matching TRBD1 (5 bases). Germline loops: CDR1 LNHDA, CDR2 SQIVND (reference sequence). The CDR3 consists of 12 residues. Trimming cost V 11 bases and J 5 bases, with 12 bases left between them. As DNA, the CDR3 is TGTGCCGTCTACAGGCCTACCGGGGAGCTGTTTTTT. This translates into CAVYRPTGELFF.

The V and J genes are TRBV9 and TRBJ2-2; 13 bases line up with TRBD2. V trimming: 0 bases; J trimming: 0 bases; junction bases outside the gene matches: 5. The CDR3 is made up of 19 amino acids. CDR1 is SGDLS, CDR2 YYNGEE, per germline. For the CDR3, the DNA is TGTGCCAGCAGCGTAGGACTAGCGGGGGGTGCGTCGAACACCGGGGAGCTGTTTTTT. It encodes CASSVGLAGGASNTGELFF. The variable domain in full, with the rest retrieved from reference TRBV9 and TRBJ2-2, is DSGVTQTPKHLITATGQRVTLRCSPRSGDLSVYWYQQSLDQGLQFLIQYYNGEERAKGNILERFSAQQFPDLHSELNLSSLELGDSALYFCASSVGLAGGASNTGELFFGEGSRLTVL.

The gene calls are TRBV30 and TRBJ2-5, with D possibly matching TRBD2 (5 bases). V was clipped by 0 bases and J by 2 bases, with 13 bases between them. This CDR3 spans 15 amino acids. Germline lookup yields CDR1 GTSNPN and CDR2 SVGIG (reference sequence). CDR3 protein: CAWSVLGPGQETQYF. The CDR3 coding sequence is TGTGCCTGGAGTGTACTCGGCCCGGGGCAAGAGACCCAGTACTTC. The full variable domain, rest sourced from reference TRBV30 and TRBJ2-5, is SQTIHQWPATLVQPVGSPLSLECTVEGTSNPNLYWYRQAAGRGLQLLFYSVGIGQISSEVPQNLSASRPQDRQFILSSKKLLLSDSGFYLCAWSVLGPGQETQYFGPGTRLLVL.

V gene TRBV7-9 combines with J gene TRBJ2-5; the match to TRBD2 covers 8 bases. V gave up 3 bases and J gave up 5 bases; unmatched junction bases: 14. Looked up from germline, CDR1 is SEHNR and CDR2 is FQNEAQ (reference sequence). The CDR3 has 17 amino acids. This CDR3 is CASSFKVPAGARETQYF. In DNA form, the CDR3 reads TGTGCCAGCAGCTTTAAGGTCCCAGCGGGGGCCCGTGAGACCCAGTACTTC. The full variable domain, completed using reference TRBV7-9 and TRBJ2-5, is DTGVSQNPRHKITKRGQNVTFRCDPISEHNRLYWYRQTLGQGPEFLTYFQNEAQLEKSRLLSDRFSAERPKGSFSTLEIQRTEQGDSAMYLCASSFKVPAGARETQYFGPGTRLLVL.

The V call is TRBV6-5, the J call TRBJ1-2, with TRBD1 as a possible D gene (5 bases). The germline V gene has CDR1 MNHEY and CDR2 SVGAGI. V lost 6 bases to trimming and J lost 8 bases, with 13 bases between them. This CDR3 is built from 12 residues. The chain's CDR3 is CASRGQSRGYTF. For the CDR3, the DNA is TGTGCCAGCAGGGGGCAGAGTAGGGGCTACACCTTC.

The V call is TRBV25-1, the J call TRBJ2-7, with 7 bases aligning to TRBD2. J lost 3 bases, V lost 3 bases, and 2 bases had no gene match. CDR3 length: 13 amino acids. Germline V gives CDR1 MGHDK, CDR2 SYGVNS. Here the CDR3 DNA reads TGTGCCAGCAGTGAGGGGGGGAGCTACGAGCAGTACTTC. It specifies CASSEGGSYEQYF.

This clone was observed a single time. The V call is TRBV6-1, the J call TRBJ1-2; D remains ambiguous. Germline assignment: CDR1 MNHNS and CDR2 SASEGT. This CDR3 spans 16 amino acids. V was trimmed by 4 bases and J by 3 bases, leaving 18 bases between them. For the CDR3, the DNA is TGTGCCAGCAGTGGACCACACACGAGGTTGGACTATGGCTACACCTTC. Amino acid sequence: CASSGPHTRLDYGYTF.

The chain recombines TRBV6-6 with TRBJ1-5, with TRBD1 identical over 8 bases. V lost 8 bases and J lost 6; bases outside the gene matches: 6. CDR3 length: 13 residues. The germline gives CDR1 MNHNY, CDR2 SVGAGI (reference sequence). The CDR3 is CASSGGSAQPQHF. DNA of the CDR3: TGTGCCAGCTCAGGGGGCAGCGCTCAGCCCCAGCATTTT.

The J gene is TRBJ2-2, the V gene TRBV28; TRBD2 aligns across 7 bases. This CDR3 is 16 amino acids long. The V gene end was trimmed by 5 bases and the J gene end by 6 bases; junction bases not matched to a gene: 12. CDR1 MDHEN and CDR2 SYDVKM come from the germline V gene. Here the CDR3 DNA reads TGTGCCAGCAGTAAGGCACTGGGGGGGTTGGCCGGGGAGCTGTTTTTT. Encoded protein: CASSKALGGLAGELFF.

CDR3 residues: CASSLLSGASGNTIYF. The CDR3, as DNA: TGTGCCAGCAGCTTACTTTCCGGAGCGTCTGGAAACACCATATATTTT. This chain uses TRBV11-2 with TRBJ1-3; D is unclear. The germline V gene encodes CDR1 SGHAT and CDR2 FQNNGV. The CDR3 runs to 16 residues. V lost 2 bases to trimming and J lost 1 base, with 12 bases between them.

This clone was seen only once. The J gene is TRBJ1-2, the V gene TRBV5-6; maybe TRBD1 (5 bases). The germline gives CDR1 SGHDT, CDR2 YYEEEE. Trimming stripped 4 bases from V and 4 bases from J, with 14 bases between. The CDR3 has 14 amino acids. The CDR3 reads CASSRETASYGYTF. DNA of the CDR3: TGTGCCAGCAGCCGAGAGACAGCTTCCTATGGCTACACCTTC.

The CDR3 DNA sequence: TGTGCCAGCAGTTACGCCCTAGCGAGCTCCTACAATGAGCAGTTCTTC. Amino acid sequence: CASSYALASSYNEQFF. This chain uses TRBV6-5 with TRBJ2-1, with a possible D match to TRBD2 (6 bases). Trimming shortened V by 2 bases and J by 0 bases, and 11 bases separated the two germline ends. Per germline, CDR1 MNHEY and CDR2 SVGAGI. The CDR3 has 16 amino acids.

V and J are TRBV19 and TRBJ1-4; weak D call: TRBD1 (6 bases). This CDR3 has 12 residues. Germline assignment: CDR1 LNHDA and CDR2 SQIVND (reference sequence). The germline V and J ends were trimmed by 10 bases and 8 bases, with 14 bases remaining between them. Here the CDR3 reads CATRTDREKLFF. The DNA for the CDR3 is TGTGCCACCCGGACAGACCGAGAAAAACTGTTTTTT.

This clone showed up just a few times. The chain couples TRBV6-1 to TRBJ2-1; TRBD1 matches at 8 bases. CDR1 is MNHNS and CDR2 is SASEGT in the germline V gene. With V trimmed by 1 base and J by 3 bases, 5 bases remained unmatched. The CDR3 contains 16 residues. The CDR3 coding sequence is TGTGCCAGCAGTGAAGTAGGGACAGGCCTCTACAATGAGCAGTTCTTC. Translation: CASSEVGTGLYNEQFF.

Here the CDR3 reads CSQQGNTGELFF. As DNA, the CDR3 is TGCAGCCAACAGGGGAACACCGGGGAGCTGTTTTTT. This chain connects TRBV29-1 to TRBJ2-2; D perhaps matches TRBD1 (6 bases). Germline values: CDR1 SQVTM, CDR2 ANQGSEA. V lost 8 bases, J lost 1 base, and 8 bases lay in between. The CDR3 length is 12 residues.